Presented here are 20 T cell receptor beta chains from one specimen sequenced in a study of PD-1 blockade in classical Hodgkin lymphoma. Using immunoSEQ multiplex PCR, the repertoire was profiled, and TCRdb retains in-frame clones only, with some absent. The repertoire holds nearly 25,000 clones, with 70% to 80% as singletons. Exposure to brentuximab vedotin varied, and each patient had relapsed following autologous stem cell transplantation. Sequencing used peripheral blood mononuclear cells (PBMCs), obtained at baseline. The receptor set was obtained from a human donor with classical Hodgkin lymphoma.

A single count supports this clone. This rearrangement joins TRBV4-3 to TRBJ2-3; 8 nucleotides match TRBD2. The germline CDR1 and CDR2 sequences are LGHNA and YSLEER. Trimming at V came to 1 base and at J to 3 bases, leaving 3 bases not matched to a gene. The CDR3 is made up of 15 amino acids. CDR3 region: CASSQGGGLTDTQYF. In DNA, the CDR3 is TGCGCCAGCAGCCAAGGCGGGGGGCTTACAGATACGCAGTATTTT.

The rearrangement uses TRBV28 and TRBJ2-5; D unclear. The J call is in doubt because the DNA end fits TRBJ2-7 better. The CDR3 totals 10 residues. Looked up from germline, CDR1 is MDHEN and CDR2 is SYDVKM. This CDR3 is CASEGNEQYF. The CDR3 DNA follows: TGTGCCAGCGAAGGCAACGAGCAGTACTTC.

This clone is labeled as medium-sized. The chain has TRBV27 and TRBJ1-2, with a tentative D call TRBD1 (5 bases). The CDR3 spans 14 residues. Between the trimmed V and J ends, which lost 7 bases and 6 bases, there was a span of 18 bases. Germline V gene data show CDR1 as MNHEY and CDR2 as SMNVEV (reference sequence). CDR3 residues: CASKTRAQGNGYTF. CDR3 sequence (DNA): TGTGCCAGCAAGACCAGGGCCCAGGGAAATGGCTACACCTTC.

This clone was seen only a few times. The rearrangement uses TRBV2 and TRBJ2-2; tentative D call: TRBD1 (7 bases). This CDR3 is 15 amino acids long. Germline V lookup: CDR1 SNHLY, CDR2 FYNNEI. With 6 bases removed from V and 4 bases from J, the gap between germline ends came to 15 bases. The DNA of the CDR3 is TGTGCCAGCAGCGCCAGGGGGGTGGGCACCGGGGAGCTGTTTTTT. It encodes CASSARGVGTGELFF.

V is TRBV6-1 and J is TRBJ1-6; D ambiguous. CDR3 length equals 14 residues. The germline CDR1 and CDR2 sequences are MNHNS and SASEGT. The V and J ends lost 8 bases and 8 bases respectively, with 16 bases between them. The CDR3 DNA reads TGTGCCAGCCAAGGGAGAGTCCGTGATTCACCCCTCCACTTT. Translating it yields CASQGRVRDSPLHF.

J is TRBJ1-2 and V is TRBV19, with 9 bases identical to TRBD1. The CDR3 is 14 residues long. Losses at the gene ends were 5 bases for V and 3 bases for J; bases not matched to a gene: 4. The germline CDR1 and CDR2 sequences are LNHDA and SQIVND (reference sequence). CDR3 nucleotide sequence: TGTGCCAGTAGTCTACAGGGGGCCTACTATGGCTACACCTTC. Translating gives CASSLQGAYYGYTF.

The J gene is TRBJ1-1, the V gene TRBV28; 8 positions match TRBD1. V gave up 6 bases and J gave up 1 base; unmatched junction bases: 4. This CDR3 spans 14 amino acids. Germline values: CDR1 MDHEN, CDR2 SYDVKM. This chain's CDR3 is CASRLGQENTEAFF. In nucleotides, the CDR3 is TGTGCCAGCAGACTGGGACAGGAGAACACTGAAGCTTTCTTT.

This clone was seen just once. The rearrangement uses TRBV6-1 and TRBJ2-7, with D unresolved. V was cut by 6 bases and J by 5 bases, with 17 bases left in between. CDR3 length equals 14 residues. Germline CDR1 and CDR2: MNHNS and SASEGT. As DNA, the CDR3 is TGTGCCAGCAGGGAGTGGCGCCCCGGACACGAGCAGTACTTC. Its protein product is CASREWRPGHEQYF.

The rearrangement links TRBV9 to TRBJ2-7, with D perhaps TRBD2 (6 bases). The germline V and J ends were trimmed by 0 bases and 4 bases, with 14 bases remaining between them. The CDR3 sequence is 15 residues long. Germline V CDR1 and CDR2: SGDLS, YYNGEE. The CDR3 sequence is CASSVGGLGAYEQYF. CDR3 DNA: TGTGCCAGCAGCGTAGGGGGACTTGGGGCTTACGAGCAGTACTTC.

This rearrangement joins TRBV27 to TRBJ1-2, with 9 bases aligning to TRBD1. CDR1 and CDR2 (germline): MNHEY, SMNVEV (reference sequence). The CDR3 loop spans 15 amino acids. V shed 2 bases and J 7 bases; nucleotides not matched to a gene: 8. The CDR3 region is CASSLAGQGVGGYTF. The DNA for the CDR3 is TGTGCCAGCAGTTTAGCGGGACAGGGAGTTGGTGGCTACACCTTC.

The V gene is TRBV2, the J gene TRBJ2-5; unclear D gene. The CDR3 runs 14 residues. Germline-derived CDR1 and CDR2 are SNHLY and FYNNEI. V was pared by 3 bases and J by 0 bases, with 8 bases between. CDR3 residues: CASSDLGYQETQYF. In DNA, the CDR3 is TGTGCCAGCAGTGATTTGGGGTACCAAGAGACCCAGTACTTC.

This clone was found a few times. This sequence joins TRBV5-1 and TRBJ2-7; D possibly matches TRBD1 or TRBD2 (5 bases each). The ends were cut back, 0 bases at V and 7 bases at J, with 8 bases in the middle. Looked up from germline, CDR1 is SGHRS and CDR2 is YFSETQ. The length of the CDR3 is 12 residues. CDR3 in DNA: TGCGCCAGCAGCTTGGACGAGGGGGAGCAGTACTTC. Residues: CASSLDEGEQYF. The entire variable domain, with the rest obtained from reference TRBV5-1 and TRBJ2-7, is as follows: KAGVTQTPRYLIKTRGQQVTLSCSPISGHRSVSWYQQTPGQGLQFLFEYFSETQRNKGNFPGRFSGRQFSNSRSEMNVSTLELGDSALYLCASSLDEGEQYFGPGTRLTVT.

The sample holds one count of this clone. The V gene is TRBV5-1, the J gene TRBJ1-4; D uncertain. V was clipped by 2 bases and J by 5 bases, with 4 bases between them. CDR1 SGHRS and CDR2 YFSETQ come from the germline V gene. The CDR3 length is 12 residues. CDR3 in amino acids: CASSFKNEKLFF. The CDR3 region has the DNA TGCGCCAGCAGCTTTAAGAATGAAAAACTGTTTTTT.

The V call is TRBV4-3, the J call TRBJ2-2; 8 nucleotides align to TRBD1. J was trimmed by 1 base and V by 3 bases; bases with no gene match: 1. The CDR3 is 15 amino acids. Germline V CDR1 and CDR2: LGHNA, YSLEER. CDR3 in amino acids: CASSQGQENTGELFF. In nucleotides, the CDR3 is TGCGCCAGCAGCCAGGGACAGGAGAACACCGGGGAGCTGTTTTTT.

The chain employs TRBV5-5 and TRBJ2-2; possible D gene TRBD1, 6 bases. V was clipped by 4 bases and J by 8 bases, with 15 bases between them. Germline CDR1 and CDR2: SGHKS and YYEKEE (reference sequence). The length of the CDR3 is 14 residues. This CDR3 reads CASSVTGSSGELFF. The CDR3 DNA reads TGTGCCAGCAGCGTCACAGGGTCATCAGGGGAGCTGTTTTTT. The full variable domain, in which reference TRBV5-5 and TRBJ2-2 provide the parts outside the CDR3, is DAGVTQSPTHLIKTRGQQVTLRCSPISGHKSVSWYQQVLGQGPQFIFQYYEKEERGRGNFPDRFSARQFPNYSSELNVNALLLGDSALYLCASSVTGSSGELFFGEGSRLTVL.

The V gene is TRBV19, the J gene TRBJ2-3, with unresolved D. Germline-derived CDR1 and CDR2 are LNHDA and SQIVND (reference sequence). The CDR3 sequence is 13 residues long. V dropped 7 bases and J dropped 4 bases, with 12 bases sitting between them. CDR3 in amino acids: CASKVSLSDTQYF. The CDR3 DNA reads TGTGCCAGTAAAGTCAGCCTGTCAGATACGCAGTATTTT.

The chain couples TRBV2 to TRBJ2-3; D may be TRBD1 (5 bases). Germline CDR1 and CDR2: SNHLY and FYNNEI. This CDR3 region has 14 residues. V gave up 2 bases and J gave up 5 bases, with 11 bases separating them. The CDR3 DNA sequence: TGTGCCAGCAGTGAATTGGCAGGGAAAGATACGCAGTATTTT. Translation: CASSELAGKDTQYF.

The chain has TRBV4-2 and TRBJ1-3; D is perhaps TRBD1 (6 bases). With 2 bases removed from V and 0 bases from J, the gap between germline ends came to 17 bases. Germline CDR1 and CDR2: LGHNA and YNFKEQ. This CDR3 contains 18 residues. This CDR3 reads CASSQNRDISPSGNTIYF. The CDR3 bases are TGTGCCAGCAGCCAAAACCGGGACATCAGCCCCTCTGGAAACACCATATATTTT.

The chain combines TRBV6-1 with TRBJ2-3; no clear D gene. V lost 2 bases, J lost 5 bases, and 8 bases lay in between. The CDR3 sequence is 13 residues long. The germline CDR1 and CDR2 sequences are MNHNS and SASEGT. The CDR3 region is CASSESYLDTQYF. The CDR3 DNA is TGTGCCAGCAGTGAATCGTATTTAGATACGCAGTATTTT.

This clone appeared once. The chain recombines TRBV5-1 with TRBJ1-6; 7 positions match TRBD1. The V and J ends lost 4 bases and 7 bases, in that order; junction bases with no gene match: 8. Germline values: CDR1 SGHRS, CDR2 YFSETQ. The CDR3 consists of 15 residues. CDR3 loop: CASSRGQARNSPLHF. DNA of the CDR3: TGCGCCAGCAGCCGCGGACAGGCCCGGAATTCACCCCTCCACTTT.